These 16 T cell receptor beta chains came from one sample sequenced in a study of response to subunit inactivated influenza vaccine. TCRdb reprocessed the RT-PCR reads with MiXCR, giving one entry per CDR3 protein. The table includes roughly 620,000 distinct CDR3 sequences, 11% detected once. This sample was shared with a second study, whose subject was T cells expressing NK-cell markers. As that study records: Libraries used 5'RACE template switching adding universal primer site and UMIs.

The sequences come from PBMCs from blood, collected on the day of vaccination. The origin of the receptors is a man aged 50 or older who received an inactivated influenza vaccine.

This chain joins TRBV6-1 and TRBJ2-5; D is perhaps TRBD1 (6 bases). Germline V gives CDR1 MNHNS, CDR2 SASEGT. The CDR3 contains 14 residues. Trimming took 6 bases from V and 4 from J, leaving 15 bases between them. The CDR3 region is CASRWTVGAETQYF. The CDR3 DNA reads as TGTGCCAGCAGGTGGACAGTTGGGGCAGAGACCCAGTACTTC.

This clonotype was observed a few times. The V gene is TRBV5-6, the J gene TRBJ1-2; unclear D gene. The CDR3 consists of 12 residues. Germline V CDR1 and CDR2: SGHDT, YYEEEE. The germline V and J ends were trimmed by 6 bases and 8 bases, with 14 bases remaining between them. The CDR3 coding sequence is TGTGCCAGCACCCTCCAGGCAGGAGGCTACACCTTC. It translates to CASTLQAGGYTF.

To note about this clonotype: The limits of the CDR3 on the DNA are not certain, so only TCRdb's listed CDR3 is given. CDR3 loop: CATSDARDRITGSCFF. The chain couples TRBV24-1 to TRBJ2-2; TRBD1, the D gene given by the table, was not confirmed from the DNA. Germline CDR1 and CDR2: KGHDR and SFDVKD. The CDR3 contains 16 residues when both ends are counted.

This chain joins TRBV20-1 and TRBJ1-3; 8 bases match TRBD1. Germline CDR1 is DFQATT and CDR2 is SNEGSKA (reference sequence). The CDR3 covers 13 residues. V lost 5 bases and J lost 2; bases outside the gene matches: 2. CDR3 protein: CSASQGAGNTIYF. Here the CDR3 DNA reads TGCAGTGCTTCACAGGGGGCTGGAAACACCATATATTTT.

The genes are TRBV12-3 or TRBV12-4 and TRBJ2-3; 10 positions agree with TRBD2. Trimming took 3 bases from V and 10 from J; bases not matched to a gene: 10. The CDR3 has 15 amino acids. CDR3 DNA: TGTGCCAGCAGTTTTACTAGCGGGGTATGGACGGCGCAGTATTTT. It translates to CASSFTSGVWTAQYF.

The rearrangement joins TRBV4-2 to TRBJ1-2; D gene unclear. Trimming left V 0 bases short and J 4 bases short, with 9 bases between. Germline V CDR1 and CDR2: LGHNA, YNFKEQ. CDR3 length: 14 residues. The CDR3 sequence is CASSQDGVGYGYTF. As DNA, the CDR3 is TGTGCCAGCAGCCAAGATGGGGTGGGCTATGGCTACACCTTC.

The chain joins TRBV5-5 to TRBJ2-1; 12 nucleotides match TRBD2. V dropped 0 bases and J dropped 10; count of bases not matched to a gene: 5. There are 15 residues in the CDR3. Germline CDR1 is SGHKS and CDR2 is YYEKEE (reference sequence). The CDR3 protein is CASSLASGGALEQFF. As DNA, the CDR3 is TGTGCCAGCAGCTTGGCTAGCGGGGGGGCCTTGGAGCAGTTCTTC.

This rearrangement joins TRBV20-1 to TRBJ2-7; possible D gene TRBD1, 5 bases. Germline loops: CDR1 DFQATT, CDR2 SNEGSKA (reference sequence). This CDR3 has 14 residues. Trimming took 0 bases from V and 4 from J, leaving 13 bases between them. CDR3: CSARDGRVGYEQYF. The CDR3 DNA reads TGCAGTGCTAGAGATGGCAGGGTGGGATACGAGCAGTACTTC.

At least ten counts were recorded for this clonotype. V usage is TRBV7-2 and J usage is TRBJ2-3, with D possibly being TRBD1 (6 bases). Between the trimmed V and J ends, which lost 1 base and 11 bases, there was a span of 16 bases. The germline CDR1 and CDR2 sequences are SGHTA and FQGNSA. There are 14 residues in the CDR3. The CDR3 loop is CASSLGNVQGGQYF. The CDR3 bases are TGTGCCAGCAGCTTAGGGAACGTACAGGGCGGGCAGTATTTT.

The genes are TRBV20-1 and TRBJ2-4, with 10 bases that match TRBD2. The germline V gene has CDR1 DFQATT and CDR2 SNEGSKA (reference sequence). V shed 0 bases and J 0 bases; nucleotides not matched to a gene: 20. The CDR3 loop spans 22 amino acids. DNA for the CDR3: TGCAGTGCTAGAGATGACCCCTCTCCCACTAGCGGGGTTACTCTAGCCAAAAACATTCAGTACTTC. This encodes CSARDDPSPTSGVTLAKNIQYF.

The rearrangement links TRBV27 to TRBJ1-1, with TRBD1 identical over 9 bases. After removal of 1 base from V and 9 bases from J, the junction contained 12 bases not matched to a gene. The CDR3 runs to 16 residues. In germline, CDR1 is MNHEY, CDR2 SMNVEV (reference sequence). The CDR3: CASSLLMTGGILKAFF. The CDR3 region has the DNA TGTGCCAGCAGTTTATTAATGACAGGGGGAATCCTTAAAGCTTTCTTT.

This clonotype was found a few times. This sequence joins TRBV28 and TRBJ2-1, with TRBD1 matching over 11 bases. CDR1 MDHEN and CDR2 SYDVKM come from the germline V gene. There are 14 residues in the CDR3. With V trimmed by 3 bases and J by 9 bases, 4 bases remained unmatched. In nucleotides, the CDR3 is TGTGCCAGCAGTTTGGACAGGGGGCGGACTGAGCAGTTCTTC. Translating it yields CASSLDRGRTEQFF.

The V and J genes are TRBV2 and TRBJ2-7; D unresolved. V lost 3 bases and J 4 bases, leaving 7 bases between the germline ends. Germline V gives CDR1 SNHLY, CDR2 FYNNEI. There are 12 residues in the CDR3. The CDR3 sequence is CASSDAGYEQYF. CDR3 DNA: TGTGCCAGCAGTGATGCAGGTTACGAGCAGTACTTC.

This clonotype has only a few counts. This chain uses TRBV20-1 with TRBJ2-7; TRBD2 matches at 7 bases. Germline values: CDR1 DFQATT, CDR2 SNEGSKA (reference sequence). The ends lost 3 bases at V and 4 bases at J; junction bases unmatched: 9. The CDR3 covers 14 residues. The CDR3 DNA reads TGCAGTGCTAGCCCAGCGGGAAGAGGTTACGAGCAGTACTTC. Residues: CSASPAGRGYEQYF.

The chain is built from TRBV7-9 and TRBJ1-1, with 7 bases identical to TRBD1. The germline V gene encodes CDR1 SEHNR and CDR2 FQNEAQ (reference sequence). The CDR3 is 15 amino acids. J lost 2 bases, V lost 4 bases, and 7 bases had no gene match. CDR3 loop: CASSSRQGVNTEAFF. CDR3 nucleotides: TGTGCCAGCAGCTCCCGACAGGGAGTTAACACTGAAGCTTTCTTT.

This clonotype was counted only a few times. The gene calls are TRBV9 and TRBJ2-3; 11 nucleotides align to TRBD2. CDR1 and CDR2 (germline): SGDLS, YYNGEE. V shed 3 bases and J 6 bases; nucleotides not matched to a gene: 6. The CDR3 spans 15 residues. The CDR3 nucleotides read TGTGCCAGCAGCGGTGGAGGACTAGCGGGCGATACGCAGTATTTT. It specifies CASSGGGLAGDTQYF.